This T cell receptor beta chain was obtained from a study of identical twins. Study-level findings and limits: Cord blood beta clonotypes present at high abundance carried fewer insertions; no such pattern appeared in memory repertoires.

Regarding this clonotype: Its antigen remains unidentified.

Germline V gene sequence: CDR1 LGHDT, CDR2 YNNKEL (reference sequence). CDR3 length equals 16 residues. Between the trimmed V and J ends, which lost 0 bases and 6 bases, there was a span of 12 bases. TCRdb fed the 5' RACE reads into MiXCR, producing one record per CDR3 protein. Among hundreds of thousands of distinct CDR3 sequences listed, approximately 6% were seen once. This TCR was sampled from a man aged 18 to 29 in good health. The rearrangement joins TRBV3-1 to TRBJ1-6; D remains ambiguous. Sequences were obtained from naive T cells sorted from blood. CDR3 nucleotides: TGTGCCAGCAGCCAAGAACTAAGGGATCTTAATTCACCCCTCCACTTT. Protein sequence: CASSQELRDLNSPLHF. Based on the CDR3 plus reference TRBV3-1 and TRBJ1-6, the full variable domain is DTAVSQTPKYLVTQMGNDKSIKCEQNLGHDTMYWYKQDSKKFLKIMFSYNNKELIINETVPNRFSPKSPDKAHLNLHINSLELGDSAVYFCASSQELRDLNSPLHFGNGTRLTVT.